This entry lists 5 T cell receptor beta chains sequenced from one sample in a study of shared clonotypes between healthy human individuals (dated by TCRdb to 2020 to 2021). The library was prepared using the immunoSEQ multiplex PCR assay. TCRdb retrieved this table from immuneACCESS and kept in-frame rearrangements only. Not all clones are present; in checked studies, unresolved V genes account for under half, and no reason is known for the remainder. A total of approximately 340,000 clones appear in this sample, 74% of them only once. The ten largest account for around 10% of the sample. Sequenced sample: memory CD4+ T cells sorted from blood. Explained via the paper, the cell subset or site label denotes: CD45RA-negative fraction. These receptors originate from a man under 40 in good health.

The chain recombines TRBV27 with TRBJ2-3; TRBD1 is a possible D gene (5 bases). V dropped 8 bases and J dropped 0 bases, with 15 bases sitting between them. The germline V gene has CDR1 MNHEY and CDR2 SMNVEV (reference sequence). CDR3 size: 15 residues. The CDR3 here is CASPPMDNSTDTQYF. CDR3 sequence (DNA): TGTGCCAGCCCTCCTATGGACAACAGCACAGATACGCAGTATTTT.

This chain uses TRBV6-1 with TRBJ1-2, with a tentative D call TRBD1 (5 bases). The CDR3 consists of 14 residues. CDR1 is MNHNS and CDR2 is SASEGT in the germline V gene. V was trimmed by 3 bases and J by 2 bases, leaving 10 bases between them. The CDR3 coding sequence is TGTGCCAGCAGTGAGGTCGACAGAAACTATGGCTACACCTTC. Its protein is CASSEVDRNYGYTF.

The CDR3: CASSVGHSRDETQYF. Written as DNA, the CDR3 is TGTGCCAGCAGCGTAGGTCACAGCCGAGACGAGACCCAGTACTTC. This sequence joins TRBV9 and TRBJ2-5; D is undetermined. The length of the CDR3 is 15 residues. Germline V lookup: CDR1 SGDLS, CDR2 YYNGEE. Trimming cost V 0 bases and J 5 bases, with 14 bases left between them.

The rearrangement links TRBV7-3 to TRBJ2-7, with 8 nucleotides matching TRBD1. Germline assignment: CDR1 SGHTA and CDR2 FQGTGA. After removal of 0 bases from V and 9 bases from J, the junction contained 4 bases not matched to a gene. The CDR3 spans 13 residues. The CDR3 loop reads CASSLTQQGAQYF. The DNA of the CDR3 is TGTGCCAGCAGCTTAACGCAGCAGGGGGCGCAGTACTTC.

In this sample, this clone turned up once. The gene calls are TRBV7-9 and TRBJ2-5; 8 nucleotides match TRBD2. The V segment lost 3 bases and the J segment 4 bases; nucleotides outside the gene matches: 1. CDR3 size: 13 residues. Looked up from germline, CDR1 is SEHNR and CDR2 is FQNEAQ (reference sequence). The CDR3 DNA reads as TGTGCCAGCAGCTTCGGGACTAGAGAGACCCAGTACTTC. It yields the protein CASSFGTRETQYF. The whole variable domain, remainder taken from reference TRBV7-9 and TRBJ2-5, is DTGVSQNPRHKITKRGQNVTFRCDPISEHNRLYWYRQTLGQGPEFLTYFQNEAQLEKSRLLSDRFSAERPKGSFSTLEIQRTEQGDSAMYLCASSFGTRETQYFGPGTRLLVL.